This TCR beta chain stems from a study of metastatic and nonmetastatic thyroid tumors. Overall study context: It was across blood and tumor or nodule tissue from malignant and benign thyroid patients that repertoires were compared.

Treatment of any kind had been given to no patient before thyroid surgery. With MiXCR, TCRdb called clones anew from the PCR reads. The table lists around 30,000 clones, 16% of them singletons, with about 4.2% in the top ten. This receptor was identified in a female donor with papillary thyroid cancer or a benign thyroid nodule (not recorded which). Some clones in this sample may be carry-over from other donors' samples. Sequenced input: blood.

The DNA of the CDR3 is TGCAGTGCTAGAGATTCCACTCGAGGGAGCTCCTACAATGAGCAGTTCTTC. It specifies CSARDSTRGSSYNEQFF. This chain connects TRBV20-1 to TRBJ2-1, with D maybe TRBD2 (5 bases). V was cut by 0 bases and J by 0 bases, with 15 bases left in between. The CDR3 length is 17 residues. The V gene's germline CDR1 is DFQATT and CDR2 SNEGSKA (reference sequence).